These 9 T cell receptor beta chains came from one sample sequenced in a study of T cell responses to AZD1222 COVID-19 vaccine. TCRdb's table, derived via immunoSEQ multiplex PCR, lists solely in-frame clones and lacks some. Here the sample spans tens of thousands of clones, 75% to 90% being singletons. The sample was peripheral blood, taken 28 days after the second AZD1222 dose. The receptors were gathered from an adult who received the AZD1222 COVID-19 vaccine.

The chain uses TRBV19 and TRBJ1-5; the D is unclear. Trimming took 2 bases from V and 6 from J, leaving 8 bases between them. Germline CDR1 LNHDA, CDR2 SQIVND (reference sequence). CDR3 length: 13 amino acids. The DNA of the CDR3 is TGTGCCAGTAGTATACAAGGAGGTCAGCCCCAGCATTTT. It is translated as CASSIQGGQPQHF. Filled out from reference TRBV19 and TRBJ1-5, the complete variable domain reads DGGITQSPKYLFRKEGQNVTLSCEQNLNHDAMYWYRQDPGQGLRLIYYSQIVNDFQKGDIAEGYSVSREKKESFPLTVTSAQKNPTAFYLCASSIQGGQPQHFGDGTRLSIL.

The chain links TRBV5-4 to TRBJ2-3, with D possibly TRBD1 on 6 matching bases. Germline V gives CDR1 SGHNT, CDR2 YYREEE (reference sequence). CDR3 length: 15 residues. Trimming left V 1 base short and J 4 bases short, with 13 bases between. As DNA, the CDR3 is TGTGCCAGCAGCTTGCAGGGGCGCGGGTCAGATACGCAGTATTTT. Encoded protein: CASSLQGRGSDTQYF.

The chain is built from TRBV5-8 and TRBJ2-3, with TRBD2 matching 7 bases. CDR1 is SGHTS and CDR2 is YDEGEE in the germline V gene. J gave up 3 bases and V 0 bases, and 7 bases lay outside the gene matches. The CDR3 covers 16 residues. The CDR3, as DNA: TGTGCCAGCAGCTTGGCCTTGGGGGAGGGGACAGATACGCAGTATTTT. As protein: CASSLALGEGTDTQYF. Variable domain in full (rest from reference TRBV5-8 and TRBJ2-3): EAGVTQSPTHLIKTRGQQATLRCSPISGHTSVYWYQQALGLGLQFLLWYDEGEERNRGNFPPRFSGRQFPNYSSELNVNALELEDSALYLCASSLALGEGTDTQYFGPGTRLTVL.

V and J are TRBV18 and TRBJ1-5; D unclear. Trimming removed 4 bases at V and 0 bases at J, with 10 bases between. The CDR3 has 15 residues. Germline values: CDR1 KGHSH, CDR2 LQKENI. CDR3 loop: CASSQDFDSNQPQHF. In nucleotides, the CDR3 is TGTGCCAGCTCACAGGACTTTGATAGCAATCAGCCCCAGCATTTT.

The chain links TRBV28 to TRBJ2-6; 7 bases map to TRBD1. The CDR3 contains 20 residues. The ends lost 3 bases at V and 0 bases at J; junction bases unmatched: 14. Germline V gene sequence: CDR1 MDHEN, CDR2 SYDVKM. In nucleotides, the CDR3 is TGTGCCAGCAGTTTCTCCACGGGACAGATTACCGACTCTGGGGCCAACGTCCTGACTTTC. Protein product: CASSFSTGQITDSGANVLTF.

The V and J genes are TRBV9 and TRBJ1-1; 9 positions match TRBD1. After removal of 4 bases from V and 8 bases from J, the junction contained 3 bases not matched to a gene. The length of the CDR3 is 12 residues. CDR1 and CDR2 from the germline V gene are SGDLS and YYNGEE. The CDR3 loop reads CASSYGTGEAFF. CDR3 in DNA: TGTGCCAGCAGCTACGGGACAGGGGAAGCTTTCTTT.

The J gene is TRBJ1-6, the V gene TRBV7-8, with D perhaps matching TRBD1 (6 bases). CDR1 is SGHVS, CDR2 FQNEAQ, per germline. This CDR3 has 13 residues. V dropped 8 bases and J dropped 9 bases, with 14 bases sitting between them. CDR3 coding DNA: TGTGCCAGCGCCGGACAGATCGGTTCACCCCTCCACTTT. The encoded protein is CASAGQIGSPLHF.

V and J are TRBV7-9 and TRBJ2-3; D might be TRBD2 (6 bases). Germline CDR1 is SEHNR and CDR2 is FQNEAQ (reference sequence). Trimming shortened V by 5 bases and J by 1 base, and 13 bases separated the two germline ends. CDR3 length equals 15 residues. The CDR3 loop reads CASSLRDLRTDTQYF. CDR3 nucleotide sequence: TGTGCCAGCAGCCTCCGGGACTTACGCACAGATACGCAGTATTTT.

For the CDR3, the DNA is TGTGCCAGCAGCTTATATACGTCAGGGGGCCCCTTAGGCTACACCTTC. As protein: CASSLYTSGGPLGYTF. The genes are TRBV7-6 and TRBJ1-2, with TRBD1 matching 8 bases. Germline lookup yields CDR1 SGHVS and CDR2 FNYEAQ. The CDR3 has 16 amino acids. With 2 bases clipped from V and 8 bases from J, the junction kept 13 bases outside the gene matches.